Each of the 21 T cell receptor beta chains below was sequenced from the same sample in a study of molecular identifiers for immune sequencing clone quantification. TCRdb re-derived calls from the PCR reads in MiXCR, one entry per CDR3 protein. This table holds approximately 93,000 distinct CDR3 sequences, approximately 23% found once. The source material was naive CD8+ T cells from blood, with Jurkat cell RNA spiked in. Subset: FACS-sorted CD8+CD4-CCR7+CD45RA+ naive T cells. All receptors derive from a human donor in good health. Some libraries in this study had Jurkat cell RNA spiked in.

In this sample, this clonotype turned up many times. This chain uses TRBV29-1 with TRBJ2-3; no clear D. The CDR3 length is 13 residues. Germline V gene data show CDR1 as SQVTM and CDR2 as ANQGSEA. V was clipped by 7 bases and J by 2 bases, with 13 bases between them. For the CDR3, the DNA is TGCAGCGCATCACCGTCCACCACAGATACGCAGTATTTT. Residues: CSASPSTTDTQYF.

The V and J genes are TRBV3-1 and TRBJ1-2; the D is unclear. This CDR3 region has 13 residues. The V gene's germline CDR1 is LGHDT and CDR2 YNNKEL (reference sequence). V was pared by 5 bases and J by 3 bases, with 10 bases between. The CDR3 here is CASSTSRHYGYTF. CDR3 DNA sequence: TGTGCCAGCAGCACCTCCCGTCACTATGGCTACACCTTC.

Details on this clonotype: One junction end disagrees with the germline gene, perhaps due to a read error. The chain combines TRBV12-3 or TRBV12-4 with TRBJ2-6; D may be TRBD1 (6 bases). This CDR3 is built from 17 residues. The CDR3 protein is CASSPRDTVVGANALTF. The CDR3 region has the DNA TGTGCCAGCAGCCCCCGGGACACGGTAGTTGGGGCCAACGCCCTGACTTTC.

The sample holds many counts of this clonotype. The rearrangement joins TRBV5-4 to TRBJ1-2, with TRBD1 matching over 9 bases. The CDR3 consists of 16 residues. V lost 2 bases, J lost 0 bases, and 5 bases stayed unmatched. Germline-derived CDR1 and CDR2 are SGHNT and YYREEE (reference sequence). CDR3 coding DNA: TGTGCCAGCAGCTTAGGGGACAGGGCCCCTAACTATGGCTACACCTTC. Amino acids: CASSLGDRAPNYGYTF.

In the case of this clonotype: A much larger clone lies one base from this, so it may be a read error. The rearrangement links TRBV12-3 or TRBV12-4 to TRBJ2-3; 7 nucleotides match TRBD1. The CDR3 consists of 11 residues. The trim removed 6 bases at V and 14 bases at J, leaving 8 bases unmatched. The CDR3 loop is CASRPPGQRYF. The CDR3 bases are TGTGCCAGCAGACCACCGGGACAGAGGTATTTT.

The chain combines TRBV2 with TRBJ2-7, with D uncertain. Matching the DNA end better, TRBJ2-1 makes the J call doubtful. The CDR3 covers 15 residues. From germline, CDR1 is SNHLY and CDR2 FYNNEI. This chain's CDR3 is CASSASIEDSWEQFF. The CDR3 DNA follows: TGTGCCAGCAGTGCTTCTATCGAAGATTCCTGGGAGCAGTTCTTC.

With respect to this clonotype: This may be a read error, as it is one base from a much larger clone. The V call is TRBV20-1, the J call TRBJ2-7; 9 bases line up with TRBD1. The CDR3 is 16 residues long. With V trimmed by 4 bases and J by 2 bases, 12 bases remained unmatched. The germline gives CDR1 DFQATT, CDR2 SNEGSKA (reference sequence). The CDR3 is CSAITQGASRTYEQYF. CDR3 nucleotides: TGCAGTGCTATAACACAGGGGGCGAGCAGAACCTACGAGCAGTACTTC.

V and J are TRBV18 and TRBJ2-4; D might be TRBD2 (5 bases). Per the germline V gene, CDR1 is KGHSH and CDR2 is LQKENI. With 4 bases removed from V and 7 bases from J, the gap between germline ends came to 11 bases. The CDR3 has 13 residues. Here the CDR3 DNA reads TGTGCCAGCTCACGTGTTAGCGAGAACATTCAGTACTTC. This codes for CASSRVSENIQYF. The variable domain in full, completed from reference TRBV18 and TRBJ2-4, reads NAGVMQNPRHLVRRRGQEARLRCSPMKGHSHVYWYRQLPEEGLKFMVYLQKENIIDESGMPKERFSAEFPKEGPSILRIQQVVRGDSAAYFCASSRVSENIQYFGAGTRLSVL.

In regard to this clonotype: A much larger clone lies a single base off, so this may be a read error. The V gene is TRBV9, the J gene TRBJ2-7, with D unclear. Germline V gene lookup returns CDR1 SGDLS and CDR2 YYNGEE. This CDR3 contains 15 residues. The CDR3 DNA is TGTGCCAGCAGCCCTACGTCCCTCTCCTCCTACGAGCGGTACTTC. It encodes CASSPTSLSSYERYF.

This clonotype has a count of ten or more. The V gene is TRBV7-9, the J gene TRBJ2-4; no reliable D call. Germline V lookup: CDR1 SEHNR, CDR2 FQNEAQ (reference sequence). V gave up 2 bases and J gave up 6 bases, with 5 bases separating them. This CDR3 has 12 amino acids. CDR3 sequence reads: CASSLQSNIQYF. In DNA form, the CDR3 reads TGTGCCAGCAGCTTACAGTCAAACATTCAGTACTTC.

This clonotype showed up many times. The genes are TRBV7-9 and TRBJ2-3; TRBD1 is a possible D gene (6 bases). V lost 5 bases to trimming and J lost 3 bases, with 12 bases between them. Germline V gene lookup returns CDR1 SEHNR and CDR2 FQNEAQ (reference sequence). The CDR3 consists of 14 residues. The CDR3 here is CASSKDRETDTQYF. The CDR3 nucleotides read TGTGCCAGCAGCAAGGACAGAGAAACAGATACGCAGTATTTT.

This chain joins TRBV27 and TRBJ2-3, with 11 bases aligning to TRBD2. Germline V gives CDR1 MNHEY, CDR2 SMNVEV (reference sequence). Trimming cost V 3 bases and J 6 bases; bases outside gene matches: 5. The CDR3 is 15 residues long. The DNA of the CDR3 is TGTGCCAGCAGTTTTATAGCGGGGGGGCCGGATACGCAGTATTTT. Translating it yields CASSFIAGGPDTQYF.

Details on this clonotype: With a much larger clone just one base away, this may be a read error. This chain uses TRBV4-2 with TRBJ2-7, with TRBD2 matching 10 bases. V lost 1 base, J lost 4 bases, and 7 bases stayed unmatched. Germline V gene lookup returns CDR1 LGHNA and CDR2 YNFKEQ. The CDR3 runs to 16 residues. CDR3 bases: TGTGCCAGCAGCCAAGGATATGGACTAGCGGCATACGAGCAGTACTTC. The encoded protein is CASSQGYGLAAYEQYF.

This chain joins TRBV12-3 or TRBV12-4 and TRBJ1-2; tentatively, D is TRBD1 (5 bases). CDR3 size: 14 residues. Trimming removed 4 bases from V and 12 bases from J, with 21 bases in between. The CDR3 spells CASSSTGAWDGHTF. CDR3 sequence (DNA): TGTGCCAGCAGTTCGACGGGAGCCTGGGACGGCCACACCTTC.

This clonotype appeared many times. This chain links TRBV12-3 or TRBV12-4 with TRBJ1-5; 7 bases are shared with TRBD1. The trim removed 5 bases at V and 5 bases at J, leaving 12 bases unmatched. The CDR3 is 16 residues long. In nucleotides, the CDR3 is TGTGCCAGCAGTACCCGACAGGGTATCGGTGATCAGCCCCAGCATTTT. Translation: CASSTRQGIGDQPQHF.

The rearrangement joins TRBV28 to TRBJ1-2; D gene ambiguous. The CDR3 covers 13 residues. Germline assignment: CDR1 MDHEN and CDR2 SYDVKM. Deletions cut 2 bases from V and 3 bases from J, with 7 bases between. CDR3 nucleotides: TGTGCCAGCAGTTTAATGCGGGACTATGGCTACACCTTC. Protein sequence: CASSLMRDYGYTF.

This clonotype was found a few times. This could be a read error, since a much larger clone is one nucleotide away. The conserved phenylalanine or tryptophan normally closing the CDR3 is absent here, so this likely arose from a read error. J is TRBJ2-3 and V is TRBV3-1, with TRBD2 identical over 7 bases. This CDR3 spans 14 amino acids. The germline CDR1 and CDR2 sequences are LGHDT and YNNKEL (reference sequence). Trimming at V came to 4 bases and at J to 2 bases, leaving 3 bases not matched to a gene. The DNA of the CDR3 is TGTGCCAGCAGCCGAGGACTAGACACAGATACGCAGTATCTT. Encoded protein: CASSRGLDTDTQYL.

Points on this clonotype: Without the conserved terminal phenylalanine or tryptophan, this CDR3 likely stems from a read error. The V and J genes are TRBV4-3 and TRBJ2-1, with a weak D call TRBD1 (6 bases). The germline gives CDR1 LGHNA, CDR2 YSLEER. Trimming shortened V by 0 bases and J by 6 bases, and 15 bases separated the two germline ends. This CDR3 is 16 amino acids long. The DNA for the CDR3 is TGCGCCAGCAGCCAAGATTGGACAGCGACTTCCAATGAGCAGTTCTCC. Amino acid sequence: CASSQDWTATSNEQFS.

There are many counts of this clonotype. This sequence joins TRBV5-1 and TRBJ2-5; TRBD2 might be the D (6 bases). Trimming shortened V by 4 bases and J by 1 base, and 11 bases separated the two germline ends. This CDR3 spans 14 amino acids. Looked up from germline, CDR1 is SGHRS and CDR2 is YFSETQ. CDR3 nucleotide sequence: TGCGCCAGCAGCCGGAGGGGACCCCAAGAGACCCAGTACTTC. It is translated as CASSRRGPQETQYF.

This clonotype was recorded many times. The genes are TRBV6-2 or TRBV6-3 and TRBJ2-3; D unclear. Germline assignment: CDR1 MNHEY and CDR2 SVGEGT. CDR3 length: 14 amino acids. Trimming took 0 bases from V and 2 from J, leaving 6 bases between them. CDR3 in amino acids: CASSYSIPTDTQYF. Written as DNA, the CDR3 is TGTGCCAGCAGTTACTCGATCCCCACAGATACGCAGTATTTT.

The rearrangement uses TRBV27 and TRBJ2-2; D may be TRBD1 (6 bases). V was clipped by 6 bases and J by 9 bases, with 14 bases between them. The CDR3 has 13 residues. Germline CDR1 MNHEY, CDR2 SMNVEV (reference sequence). CDR3 in amino acids: CASRETGSRELFF. The CDR3 nucleotides are TGTGCCAGCAGAGAAACAGGGTCTAGGGAGCTGTTTTTT.